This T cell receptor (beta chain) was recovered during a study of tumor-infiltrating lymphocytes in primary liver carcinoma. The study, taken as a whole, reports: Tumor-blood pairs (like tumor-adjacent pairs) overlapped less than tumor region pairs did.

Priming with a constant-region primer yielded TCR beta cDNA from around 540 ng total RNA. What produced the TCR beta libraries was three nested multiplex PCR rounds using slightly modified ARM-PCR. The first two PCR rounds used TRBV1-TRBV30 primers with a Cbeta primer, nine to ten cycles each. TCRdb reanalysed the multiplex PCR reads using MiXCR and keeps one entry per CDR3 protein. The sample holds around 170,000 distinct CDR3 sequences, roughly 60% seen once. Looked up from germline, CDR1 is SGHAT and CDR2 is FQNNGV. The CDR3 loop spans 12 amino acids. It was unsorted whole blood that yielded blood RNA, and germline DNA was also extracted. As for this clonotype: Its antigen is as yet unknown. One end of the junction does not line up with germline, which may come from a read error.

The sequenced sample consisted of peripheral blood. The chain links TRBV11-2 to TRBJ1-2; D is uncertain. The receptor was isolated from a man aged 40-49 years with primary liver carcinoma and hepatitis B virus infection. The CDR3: CASSQLIYGYTF. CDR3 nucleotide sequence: TGTGCCAGCAGCCAATTGATCTATGGCTACACTTTC.